Sequencing of this T cell receptor (beta chain) was carried out in a study of blood T cells in healthy people across ages. This clonotype was counted only a few times. This CDR3 is built from 14 residues. CDR1 is SGDLS and CDR2 is YYNGEE in the germline V gene. The V end lost 5 bases, the J end lost 0 bases, and 10 bases lay between the germline ends. Sample-barcoded 5' priming and a J-beta primer mix drove a second PCR of roughly 7 to 11 cycles. One entry per CDR3 protein, called by TCRdb with MiXCR from the 5' RACE reads. This sample has some 850,000 distinct CDR3 sequences, with around 24% found just once. The same specimen was also included in a second study, on T cells of mothers and their children. That study adds: The study obtained over 8 million TCR beta CDR3 reads per mother and some 3 million per child.

Sequencing used blood. The V gene is TRBV9, the J gene TRBJ2-3; no definite D call. The TCR was taken from a boy aged 5-17 years in good health. The CDR3 is CASRGSKSTDTQYF. The CDR3 DNA sequence: TGTGCCAGCAGGGGGTCGAAAAGCACAGATACGCAGTATTTT.